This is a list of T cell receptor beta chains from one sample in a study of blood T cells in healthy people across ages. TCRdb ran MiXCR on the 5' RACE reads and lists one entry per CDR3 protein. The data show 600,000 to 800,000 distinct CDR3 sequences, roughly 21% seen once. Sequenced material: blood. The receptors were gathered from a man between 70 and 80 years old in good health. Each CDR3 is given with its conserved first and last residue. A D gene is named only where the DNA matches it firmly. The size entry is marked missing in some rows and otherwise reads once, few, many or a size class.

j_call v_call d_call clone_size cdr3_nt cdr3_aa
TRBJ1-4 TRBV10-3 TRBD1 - TGTGCCATCATGTTGGGACAGGCGACCGAAAAACTGTTTTTT CAIMLGQATEKLFF
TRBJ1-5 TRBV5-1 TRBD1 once TGCGCCAGCAGCCCAGGGACAGCCGCTGGTGGGCCCCAGCATTTT CASSPGTAAGGPQHF
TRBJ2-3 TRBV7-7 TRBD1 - TGTGCCAGCAGCTTCAAAGCAGGGGGTAAAGATACGCAGTATTTT CASSFKAGGKDTQYF
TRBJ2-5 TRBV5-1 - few TGCGCCAGCAGCCGAATGAGTGTTCAAGAGACCCAGTACTTC CASSRMSVQETQYF
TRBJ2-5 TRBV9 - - TGTGCCAGCAGCGTAAGACCAGGGACCCAAGAGACCCAGTACTTC CASSVRPGTQETQYF
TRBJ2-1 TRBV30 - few TGTGCCTGGAGTGTACGAATAGGCAGTGAGCAGTTCTTC CAWSVRIGSEQFF
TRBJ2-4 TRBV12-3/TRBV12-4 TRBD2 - TGTGCCAGCAGTTATCCCCTGACTAGCGGCAAAAACATTCAGTACTTC CASSYPLTSGKNIQYF
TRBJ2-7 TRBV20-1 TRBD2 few TGCAGTGCTAACCCCGGGACTAGCGGGGTCTACGAGCAGTACTTC CSANPGTSGVYEQYF
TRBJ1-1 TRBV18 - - TGTGCCAGCTCACCCACACAGGGTAACACTGAAGCTTTCTTT CASSPTQGNTEAFF
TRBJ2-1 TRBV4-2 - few TGTGCCAGCAGCCAAGTTGACTCCCTCTTCAATGAGCAGTTCTTC CASSQVDSLFNEQFF
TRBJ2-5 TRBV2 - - TGTGCCAGCAGTGAACTCGGGAAAGAGACCCAGTACTTC CASSELGKETQYF
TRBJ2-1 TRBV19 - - TGTGCCAGTAGTATAGTCGTGGACCCTGAATACAATGAGCAGTTCTTC CASSIVVDPEYNEQFF
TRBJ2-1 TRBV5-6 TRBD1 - TGTGCCAGCAGCTTGGGACAGGGTAGGGATGAGCAGTTCTTC CASSLGQGRDEQFF
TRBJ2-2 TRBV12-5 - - TGTGCTAGTGGTTTGGGAGGCCCTGACGGGGAGCTGTTTTTT CASGLGGPDGELFF
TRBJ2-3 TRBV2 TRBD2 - TGTGCCAGCAGGTCGACTAGCGGGACGACAGATACGCAGTATTTT CASRSTSGTTDTQYF
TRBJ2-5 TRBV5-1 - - TGCGCCAGCAGCCCGAGGGGCTTAGCGTACCAAGAGACCCAGTACTTC CASSPRGLAYQETQYF
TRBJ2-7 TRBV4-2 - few TGTGCCAGCAGCCAAGCCTTGGACTACGAGCAGTACTTC CASSQALDYEQYF
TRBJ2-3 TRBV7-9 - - TGTGCCAGCAGCCCCGTGGGACATTCAGATACGCAGTATTTT CASSPVGHSDTQYF
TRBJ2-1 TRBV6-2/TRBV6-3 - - TGTGCCGGCAGATCGACAGGACTCGATGAGCAGTTCTTC CAGRSTGLDEQFF
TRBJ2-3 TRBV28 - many TGTGCCAGCAGTTTACTTGGCAGACCTAGCACAGATACGCAGTATTTT CASSLLGRPSTDTQYF
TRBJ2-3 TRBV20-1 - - TGCAGTGCTAGAGGACTCGGTTTCACGGCGCAGTATTTT CSARGLGFTAQYF
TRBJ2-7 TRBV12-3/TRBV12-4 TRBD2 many TGTGCCAGCAGTTTGGAGGGAGGGGCCTACGAGCAGTACTTC CASSLEGGAYEQYF
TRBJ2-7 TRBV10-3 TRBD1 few TGTGCCACCTCATTAGGACAGGGCCTCTACGAGCAGTACTTC CATSLGQGLYEQYF
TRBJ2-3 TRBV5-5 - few TGTGCCAGCAGCTTGAGACAGGAGGGGGATACGCAGTATTTT CASSLRQEGDTQYF
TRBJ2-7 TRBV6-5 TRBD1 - TGTGCCAGCAGTACGGACAGGGGGCCCTACGAGCAGTACTTC CASSTDRGPYEQYF
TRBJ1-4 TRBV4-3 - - TGCGCCAGCAGCCGGGCCGTTGGAGTAGGCGAAAAACTGTTTTTT CASSRAVGVGEKLFF
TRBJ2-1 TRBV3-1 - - TGTGCCAGCAGCCAGAGGACTCGAAATGAGCAGTTCTTC CASSQRTRNEQFF
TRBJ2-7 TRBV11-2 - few TGTGCCAGCAGCTTAGATCGGCAAAGGCCCCACGAGCAGTACTTC CASSLDRQRPHEQYF
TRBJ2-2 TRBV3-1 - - TGTGCCAGCAACACTAGGGTGGCCGGGGAGCTGTTTTTT CASNTRVAGELFF
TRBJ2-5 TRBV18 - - TGTGCCAGCTCACCACGCGGCGAACGAGAGACCCAGTACTTC CASSPRGERETQYF
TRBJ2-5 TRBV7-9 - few TGTGCCAGCAGACGAGAAGTGACTGAGACCCAGTACTTC CASRREVTETQYF
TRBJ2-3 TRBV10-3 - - TGTGCCATCACGGCTACTTCCGACACAGATACGCAGTATTTT CAITATSDTDTQYF
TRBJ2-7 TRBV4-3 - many TGCGCCAGCAGCCAAGGTGATAGAAACTACGAGCAGTACTTC CASSQGDRNYEQYF
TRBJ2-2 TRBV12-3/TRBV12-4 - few TGTGCCAGCAGTTATGGAGGCTACACCGGGGAGCTGTTTTTT CASSYGGYTGELFF
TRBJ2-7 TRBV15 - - TGTGCCACCAGCACTAACAGGGCTAACTACGAGCAGTACTTC CATSTNRANYEQYF
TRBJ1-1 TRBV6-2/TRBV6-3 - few TGTGCCAGCATTCAGGGTGACACTGAAGCTTTCTTT CASIQGDTEAFF
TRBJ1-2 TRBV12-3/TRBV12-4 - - TGTGCCAGCAGTTTGAGGCGACGGGGCTACACCTTC CASSLRRRGYTF
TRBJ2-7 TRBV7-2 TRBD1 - TGTGCCAGCAGAAGAGGACAGGTTTACGAGCAGTACTTC CASRRGQVYEQYF
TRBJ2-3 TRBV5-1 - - TGCGCCAGCAGCTTGGCTAGCCCCTTTCCCACAGATACGCAGTATTTT CASSLASPFPTDTQYF
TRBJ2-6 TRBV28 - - TGTGCCAGCAGTTTGAGCACAGGGTGGATCTCTGGGGCCAACGTCCTGACTTTC CASSLSTGWISGANVLTF
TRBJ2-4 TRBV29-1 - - TGCAGCGGACCAACAGGGTTACTAGCCAAAAACATTCAGTACTTC CSGPTGLLAKNIQYF
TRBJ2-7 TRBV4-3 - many TGCGCCAGCAGCCAAGTTTACGGGCCCTCCTACGAGCAGTACTTC CASSQVYGPSYEQYF
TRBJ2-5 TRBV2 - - TGTGCCAGCAGTGCTAGCTGGGTAGCAGAGACCCAGTACTTC CASSASWVAETQYF
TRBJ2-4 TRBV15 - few TGTGCCACCAGCAGAGATAAGAAGGGTAACATTCAGTACTTC CATSRDKKGNIQYF
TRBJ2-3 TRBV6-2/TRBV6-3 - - TGTGCCAGCACCAACGGACCGATTACAGATACGCAGTATTTT CASTNGPITDTQYF
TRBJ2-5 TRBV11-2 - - TGTGCCAGCAGCTTGGAAGGGACAGAGACCCAGTACTTC CASSLEGTETQYF
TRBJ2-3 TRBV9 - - TGTGCCAGCAGCGGAGGGGATACAGATACGCAGTATTTT CASSGGDTDTQYF
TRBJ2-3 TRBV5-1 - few TGCGCCAGCAGCTCCCTTAGCACAGATACGCAGTATTTT CASSSLSTDTQYF
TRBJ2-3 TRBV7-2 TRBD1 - TGTGCCAGCAGCCCCCAGGGGGCCGTGGATACGCAGTATTTT CASSPQGAVDTQYF
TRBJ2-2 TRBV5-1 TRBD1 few TGCGCCAGCAGCTTTGACGTCGGGACAGATTACACCGGGGAGCTGTTTTTT CASSFDVGTDYTGELFF
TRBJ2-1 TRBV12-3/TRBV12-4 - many TGTGCCAGCAGCTTACGGGATGAGCAGTTCTTC CASSLRDEQFF
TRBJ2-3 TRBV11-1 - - TGTGCCAGCAGCTTATTCCGCGAACTTGCGGAGACGCAGTATTTT CASSLFRELAETQYF
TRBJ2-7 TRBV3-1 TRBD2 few TGTGCCAGCAGCCCGAATCTCCAGGGCGGGGGCTCCTACGAGCAGTACTTC CASSPNLQGGGSYEQYF
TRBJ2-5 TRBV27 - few TGTGCCAGCAGTCTGACTAGTGAAGAGACCCAGTACTTC CASSLTSEETQYF
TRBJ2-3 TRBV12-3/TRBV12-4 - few TGTGCCAGCACCCTCGGGCTTTTAGATACGCAGTATTTT CASTLGLLDTQYF
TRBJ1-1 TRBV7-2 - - TGTGCCAGCAGCGGAGGGAGGGACACTGAAGCTTTCTTT CASSGGRDTEAFF
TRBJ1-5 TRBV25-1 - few TGTGCCAGCAGTGCCGGGACGAATAGCAATCAGCCCCAGCATTTT CASSAGTNSNQPQHF